This passage covers 15 T cell receptor beta chains from one sample sequenced in a study of spatial heterogeneity in lung cancer. As for time point: blood at routine non-recurrence follow-up after resection. MiXCR was run by TCRdb on the 5' RACE reads, yielding one entry per CDR3 protein. There are about 43,000 distinct CDR3 sequences in the sample; more than 20% occur only once, and under 8% lies in the top ten. Sequenced here: PBMCs, sampled at follow-up. Receptor source: a female donor with early-stage non-small cell lung cancer.

This clonotype was recorded many times. This rearrangement joins TRBV4-1 to TRBJ2-1; TRBD1 matches at 8 bases. This CDR3 has 15 residues. V shed 4 bases, J shed 10 bases, and the junction held 12 bases outside the gene matches. The V gene's germline CDR1 is MGHRA and CDR2 YSYEKL. CDR3 nucleotide sequence: TGCGCCAGCAGCCGGACAGGGACGAGGCCACGCGAGCAGTTCTTC. Translating gives CASSRTGTRPREQFF.

This clonotype has only one observation. The V and J genes are TRBV7-2 and TRBJ2-7, with D possibly being TRBD1 (5 bases). This CDR3 region has 13 residues. Germline V gene lookup returns CDR1 SGHTA and CDR2 FQGNSA. V lost 7 bases and J 5 bases, leaving 15 bases between the germline ends. The CDR3 protein is CASTRAGFDEQYF. DNA of the CDR3: TGTGCCAGCACTCGTGCAGGGTTCGACGAGCAGTACTTC.

The chain joins TRBV3-1 to TRBJ2-7; the D gene is possibly TRBD1 (6 bases). CDR1 and CDR2 (germline): LGHDT, YNNKEL (reference sequence). This CDR3 comprises 15 residues. Trimming pared 0 bases from V and 2 bases from J, leaving 11 bases between. The CDR3 protein is CASSQDAQGTYEQYF. The CDR3 DNA follows: TGTGCCAGCAGCCAAGATGCACAGGGCACCTACGAGCAGTACTTC.

This clonotype has just a few counts. The chain couples TRBV11-2 to TRBJ2-1; 11 bases match TRBD2. The germline V gene encodes CDR1 SGHAT and CDR2 FQNNGV. With 5 bases clipped from V and 6 bases from J, the junction kept 6 bases outside the gene matches. There are 15 residues in the CDR3. The CDR3 loop is CASSRLAGGFNEQFF. In nucleotides, the CDR3 is TGTGCCAGCAGCCGCCTAGCGGGGGGATTCAATGAGCAGTTCTTC.

This clonotype was counted between two and nine times. V and J are TRBV13 and TRBJ2-1, with 14 bases aligning to TRBD2. This CDR3 comprises 16 residues. Germline values: CDR1 PRHDT, CDR2 FYEKMQ (reference sequence). V lost 5 bases to trimming and J lost 7 bases; unmatched junction nucleotides: 7. The CDR3 bases are TGTGCCAGCAGCCCGGGACTAGCGGGAGATCAAAATGAGCAGTTCTTC. It specifies CASSPGLAGDQNEQFF.

This chain connects TRBV11-2 to TRBJ1-2; D is undetermined. The CDR3 is 12 residues long. V lost 5 bases to trimming and J lost 4 bases, with 8 bases between them. Germline CDR1 SGHAT, CDR2 FQNNGV. CDR3 sequence: CASSGRSYGYTF. The DNA for the CDR3 is TGTGCCAGCAGCGGCAGGTCCTATGGCTACACCTTC.

The CDR3 DNA sequence: TGTGCCAGCAGTTATCTTAAACTAGCGGGGAGGGGGGCTAATGAGCAGTTCTTC. It encodes CASSYLKLAGRGANEQFF. J is TRBJ2-1 and V is TRBV6-2 or TRBV6-3; 10 bases map to TRBD2. The V segment lost 3 bases and the J segment 7 bases; nucleotides outside the gene matches: 15. CDR1 is MNHEY and CDR2 is SVGEGT in the germline V gene. CDR3 length: 18 amino acids.

Sample share makes this clonotype medium-sized. The chain couples TRBV5-8 to TRBJ2-1, with 8 bases fitting TRBD2. J gave up 4 bases and V 4 bases, and 7 bases lay outside the gene matches. CDR1 and CDR2 (germline): SGHTS, YDEGEE. The CDR3 consists of 15 residues. The CDR3 sequence is CASSRERGPYNEQFF. For the CDR3, the DNA is TGTGCCAGCAGCCGTGAGCGGGGGCCGTACAATGAGCAGTTCTTC.

The rearrangement links TRBV12-3 or TRBV12-4 to TRBJ2-5; the D is unclear. CDR3 length equals 13 residues. Trimming pared 2 bases from V and 3 bases from J, leaving 7 bases between. CDR3 region: CASSLNRKETQYF. The CDR3 DNA follows: TGTGCCAGCAGTTTAAACAGAAAAGAGACCCAGTACTTC.

The rearrangement joins TRBV29-1 to TRBJ2-1, with a weak D call TRBD1 (5 bases). Trimming shortened V by 6 bases and J by 12 bases, and 12 bases separated the two germline ends. This CDR3 contains 10 residues. Germline-derived CDR1 and CDR2 are SQVTM and ANQGSEA. CDR3 coding DNA: TGCAGCGTCGAGACAGAATGGCAGTTCTTC. It encodes CSVETEWQFF.

This clonotype was observed many times. The gene calls are TRBV20-1 and TRBJ2-1; 10 bases align to TRBD2. CDR3 length: 17 amino acids. Unmatched junction bases numbered 10, after V lost 3 bases and J lost 2 bases. Germline V gives CDR1 DFQATT, CDR2 SNEGSKA (reference sequence). CDR3 protein: CSARTSGLRQPYNEQFF. CDR3 coding DNA: TGCAGTGCTAGGACTAGCGGGCTTCGTCAGCCCTACAATGAGCAGTTCTTC.

This clonotype showed up many times. The rearrangement links TRBV12-3 or TRBV12-4 to TRBJ1-6; 7 nucleotides agree with TRBD1. The CDR3 totals 13 residues. The J segment lost 9 bases and the V segment lost 2 bases, leaving 1 base of the junction unmatched. CDR3 sequence (DNA): TGTGCCAGCAGTTTAAGGGGGCCTTCACCCCTCCACTTT. Translated, it gives CASSLRGPSPLHF.

This clonotype was observed at least ten times. The J gene is TRBJ1-2, the V gene TRBV2; the D is unclear. The germline V gene encodes CDR1 SNHLY and CDR2 FYNNEI. V lost 3 bases, J lost 2 bases, and 7 bases lay in between. This CDR3 contains 13 residues. The DNA of the CDR3 is TGTGCCAGCAGTGAGTTCGGAAACTATGGCTACACCTTC. Encoded protein: CASSEFGNYGYTF.

In its sample, this clonotype was seen a few times. This chain joins TRBV11-3 and TRBJ1-5, with 7 bases aligning to TRBD1. Germline V gene sequence: CDR1 SGHNT, CDR2 YENEEA. This CDR3 has 16 amino acids. V lost 0 bases, J lost 3 bases, and 5 bases stayed unmatched. As DNA, the CDR3 is TGTGCCAGCAGCTTAGAGGGCAGGGGGGCCAATCAGCCCCAGCATTTT. Translated: CASSLEGRGANQPQHF.

The chain recombines TRBV11-1 with TRBJ2-1, with a possible D match to TRBD1 (6 bases). Looked up from germline, CDR1 is SGHAT and CDR2 is FQDESV (reference sequence). The CDR3 runs to 15 residues. Trimming pared 8 bases from V and 0 bases from J, leaving 14 bases between. The chain's CDR3 is CASLPRDTSYNEQFF. The CDR3 DNA sequence: TGTGCCAGCCTTCCTCGGGACACCTCCTACAATGAGCAGTTCTTC.